Following are 21 T cell receptor beta chains from one sample sequenced in a study of control samples from healthy donors and cancer patients. The repertoire was sequenced with immunoSEQ multiplex PCR; TCRdb's copy has only in-frame clones and lacks some. This table holds some 13,000 clones, over 70% found once. Material for sequencing was formalin-fixed, paraffin-embedded tissue. The source is a male donor with melanoma.

The chain uses TRBV5-1 and TRBJ1-1; D is uncertain. CDR1 is SGHRS and CDR2 is YFSETQ in the germline V gene. The V end lost 2 bases, the J end lost 0 bases, and 5 bases lay between the germline ends. This CDR3 has 13 residues. The CDR3 loop reads CASSLSMNTEAFF. CDR3 DNA sequence: TGCGCCAGCAGCTTATCTATGAACACTGAAGCTTTCTTT. Looking up the rest from reference TRBV5-1 and TRBJ1-1 gives the full variable domain: KAGVTQTPRYLIKTRGQQVTLSCSPISGHRSVSWYQQTPGQGLQFLFEYFSETQRNKGNFPGRFSGRQFSNSRSEMNVSTLELGDSALYLCASSLSMNTEAFFGQGTRLTVV.

The V and J genes are TRBV21-1 and TRBJ2-7; the table's D call, TRBD2, has no DNA check behind it. TRBV21-1 has pseudogene status. This CDR3 spans 16 amino acids. In nucleotides, the CDR3 is TGTGCCAGCAGCACACCGAACCCCCCGGGGGTCTACGAGCAGTACTTC. It yields the protein CASSTPNPPGVYEQYF.

The chain has TRBV5-1 and TRBJ2-3; D might be TRBD2 (6 bases). The germline gives CDR1 SGHRS, CDR2 YFSETQ. V shed 4 bases and J shed 2 bases, with 11 bases lying between them. This CDR3 is 14 amino acids long. The CDR3 region has the DNA TGCGCCAGCAGCAGGGGACTTTCCACAGATACGCAGTATTTT. It translates to CASSRGLSTDTQYF.

DNA of the CDR3: TGTGCCAGCAGCTTAAGAGGTGGGCTTGATGAGCAGTTCTTC. Protein product: CASSLRGGLDEQFF. The rearrangement links TRBV7-8 to TRBJ2-1; D gene unclear. The CDR3 spans 14 residues. The germline gives CDR1 SGHVS, CDR2 FQNEAQ. Trimming cost V 2 bases and J 8 bases, with 13 bases left between them.

V is TRBV3-1 (or the pseudogene TRBV3-2) and J is TRBJ2-7; perhaps TRBD2 as D (5 bases). Between the trimmed V and J ends, which lost 0 bases and 2 bases, there was a span of 8 bases. From germline, CDR1 is LGHDT and CDR2 YNNKEL (reference sequence). The CDR3 has 14 residues. The CDR3 DNA sequence: TGTGCCAGCAGCCAAGAACTAGGTGCCTACGAGCAGTACTTC. This sequence encodes CASSQELGAYEQYF.

The gene calls are TRBV4-2 and TRBJ2-1; tentatively, D is TRBD2 (6 bases). The CDR3 loop spans 12 amino acids. Germline CDR1 LGHNA, CDR2 YNFKEQ. V was cut by 1 base and J by 15 bases, with 13 bases left in between. The CDR3 DNA follows: TGTGCCAGCAGCCAAGGGACTACCAATCTGTTCTTC. This codes for CASSQGTTNLFF.

The chain carries TRBV9 and TRBJ2-7; maybe TRBD1 (5 bases). Germline V gives CDR1 SGDLS, CDR2 YYNGEE. The CDR3 consists of 14 residues. V shed 2 bases and J shed 3 bases, with 12 bases lying between them. CDR3: CASSVDTGDYEQYF. CDR3 coding DNA: TGTGCCAGCAGCGTGGATACAGGTGACTACGAGCAGTACTTC.

The chain uses TRBV11-2 and TRBJ2-7; tentative D call: TRBD2 (7 bases). The CDR3 has 14 amino acids. Germline-derived CDR1 and CDR2 are SGHAT and FQNNGV. The V end lost 4 bases, the J end lost 2 bases, and 12 bases lay between the germline ends. The CDR3 protein is CASSWAGAAYEQYF. DNA for the CDR3: TGTGCCAGCAGCTGGGCGGGGGCTGCCTACGAGCAGTACTTC. Full variable domain (outside the CDR3, taken from reference TRBV11-2 and TRBJ2-7): EAGVAQSPRYKIIEKRQSVAFWCNPISGHATLYWYQQILGQGPKLLIQFQNNGVVDDSQLPKDRFSAERLKGVDSTLKIQPAKLEDSAVYLCASSWAGAAYEQYFGPGTRLTVT.

V and J are TRBV2 and TRBJ2-1, with TRBD2 identical over 10 bases. Per germline, CDR1 SNHLY and CDR2 FYNNEI. V was clipped by 3 bases and J by 9 bases; unmatched bases: 14. The CDR3 has 17 amino acids. The CDR3 loop is CASSEDGRAGGHSEQFF. The CDR3 DNA sequence: TGTGCCAGCAGTGAGGACGGAAGAGCGGGGGGGCACAGTGAGCAGTTCTTC.

The V gene is TRBV7-9, the J gene TRBJ2-7, with D maybe TRBD2 (5 bases). CDR3 length: 15 residues. Trimming removed 8 bases at V and 0 bases at J, with 17 bases between. CDR1 is SEHNR, CDR2 FQNEAQ, per germline (reference sequence). The DNA of the CDR3 is TGTGCCAGCCACTTCACGGGAACAAGCTCCTACGAGCAGTACTTC. Amino acids: CASHFTGTSSYEQYF.

This clone appeared a few times. This chain connects TRBV3-1 (or the pseudogene TRBV3-2) to TRBJ1-1; D not resolved. The CDR3 contains 13 residues. The V end was cut by 1 base, the J end by 1 base, with 4 bases between. Germline CDR1 is LGHDT and CDR2 is YNNKEL (reference sequence). CDR3 residues: CASSQAGNTEAFF. CDR3 DNA sequence: TGTGCCAGCAGCCAAGCTGGGAACACTGAAGCTTTCTTT.

The chain uses TRBV7-6 and TRBJ2-3; TRBD2 matches 7 bases. Germline loops: CDR1 SGHVS, CDR2 FNYEAQ. The CDR3 loop spans 15 amino acids. V shed 5 bases and J 0 bases; nucleotides not matched to a gene: 5. The DNA for the CDR3 is TGTGCCAGCAGCCAAAGCGGGGCTAGCACAGATACGCAGTATTTT. It specifies CASSQSGASTDTQYF.

This chain connects TRBV4-2 to TRBJ1-2, with a tentative D call TRBD1 (5 bases). The V end lost 0 bases, the J end lost 8 bases, and 13 bases lay between the germline ends. Germline values: CDR1 LGHNA, CDR2 YNFKEQ. The CDR3 has 14 residues. The CDR3 sequence: CASSQDARADGYTF. The CDR3 nucleotides are TGTGCCAGCAGCCAAGACGCCAGGGCCGACGGCTACACCTTC.

Only a few counts were recorded for this clone. The rearrangement links TRBV4-3 to TRBJ1-3; the D gene is possibly TRBD1 (5 bases). V gave up 1 base and J gave up 0 bases, with 10 bases separating them. Germline V gives CDR1 LGHNA, CDR2 YSLEER. The CDR3 contains 16 residues. Written as DNA, the CDR3 is TGCGCCAGCAGCCAAGCGCGAAGGGGCTCTGGAAACACCATATATTTT. Amino acids: CASSQARRGSGNTIYF.

This chain links TRBV2 with TRBJ2-4, with no clear D. Trimming removed 2 bases at V and 0 bases at J, with 8 bases between. This CDR3 has 15 amino acids. CDR1 is SNHLY and CDR2 is FYNNEI in the germline V gene. The CDR3 nucleotides are TGTGCCAGCAGTGAAACATATTTAGCCAAAAACATTCAGTACTTC. Protein: CASSETYLAKNIQYF.

In nucleotides, the CDR3 is TGTGCCAGCAGCCAAGCGGCAGGGATGGATGAAAAACTGTTTTTT. Residues: CASSQAAGMDEKLFF. The chain couples TRBV4-2 to TRBJ1-4; tentative D call: TRBD1 (5 bases). Trimming took 1 base from V and 6 from J, leaving 12 bases between them. This CDR3 is built from 15 residues. Germline V CDR1 and CDR2: LGHNA, YNFKEQ.

V usage is TRBV6-2 or TRBV6-3 and J usage is TRBJ2-1, with D tentatively TRBD2 (6 bases). Trimming cost V 0 bases and J 8 bases, with 17 bases left between them. This CDR3 comprises 16 residues. The germline gives CDR1 MNHEY, CDR2 SVGEGT. The CDR3 coding sequence is TGTGCCAGCAGTTACTCGAGCTTACGGGGGACCGATGAGCAGTTCTTC. It codes for CASSYSSLRGTDEQFF.

This chain joins TRBV4-3 and TRBJ1-4; D may be TRBD1 (5 bases). This CDR3 region has 14 residues. Looked up from germline, CDR1 is LGHNA and CDR2 is YSLEER. Deletions cut 0 bases from V and 8 bases from J, with 10 bases between. Here the CDR3 reads CASSQDLWGEKLFF. The CDR3 DNA sequence: TGCGCCAGCAGCCAAGATCTCTGGGGGGAAAAACTGTTTTTT.

The CDR3: CASSLLGWMNTEAFF. CDR3 nucleotides: TGTGCCAGTAGTCTCCTTGGCTGGATGAACACTGAAGCTTTCTTT. This chain uses TRBV19 with TRBJ1-1; no definite D call. V was cut by 5 bases and J by 0 bases, with 13 bases left in between. The germline V gene has CDR1 LNHDA and CDR2 SQIVND (reference sequence). This CDR3 comprises 15 residues.

This chain uses TRBV5-1 with TRBJ2-3; D is unclear. Trimming removed 2 bases from V and 0 bases from J, with 7 bases in between. CDR1 is SGHRS and CDR2 is YFSETQ in the germline V gene. This CDR3 is built from 14 residues. CDR3 region: CASSFTESTDTQYF. The CDR3 DNA is TGCGCCAGCAGCTTTACAGAGAGCACAGATACGCAGTATTTT.

As concerns this clone: The junction departs from the called germline gene at one end, perhaps through a read error. The sample contains more than one DNA sequence encoding this CDR3. The rearrangement uses TRBV5-4 and TRBJ1-4; no clear D gene. Per germline, CDR1 SGHNT and CDR2 YYREEE (reference sequence). This CDR3 comprises 15 residues. CDR3 DNA sequence: TGTGCCAGCAGCTTGAGAACCCAAGGGAATGAAAAACTATTTTTT. Translation: CASSLRTQGNEKLFF.